The rows below give T cell receptor beta chains drawn from one sample of a study of T cell responses to AZD1222 COVID-19 vaccine. Data came from immunoSEQ multiplex PCR; TCRdb stores just in-frame clones and leaves some out. The data contain over 100,000 clones, 70% to 90% of them singletons. The sample in question was peripheral blood, obtained on day 0 of AZD1222 vaccination. The receptors shown here come from an adult in good health. Both conserved end residues are trimmed from each CDR3.

>TRBV19|TRBJ1-6
ATRTGVLAPLH
>TRBV7-9|TRBJ1-6
ASSLTGGTPLH
>TRBV9|TRBJ2-7
ASSVGWSRSEQY
>TRBV5-6|TRBJ1-2
ASSIDRGANYGYT
>TRBV5-4|TRBJ2-1
ASSSPGTSGENEQF
>TRBV2|TRBJ1-1
ASSVEGGLWAF
>TRBV3-1/TRBV3-2|TRBJ2-2
ASSQVATGTGELF
>TRBV11-1|TRBJ2-7
ASSKQNREQY
>TRBV6-5|TRBJ1-4
ASRSRGLKLF
>TRBV4-3|TRBJ1-4
ASSQATGLFNEKLF
>TRBV15|TRBJ1-2
ATSRAGGTGDPYGYT
>TRBV18|TRBJ2-1
ASSSDTGTPYNEQF
>TRBV7-2|TRBJ1-1
ATREGNMNTEAF
>TRBV7-2|TRBJ2-1
ASSLERREQF
>TRBV12-3/TRBV12-4|TRBJ1-3
ASSYDYTIY
>TRBV28|TRBJ1-5
ASSPTPVNQPQH
>TRBV6-2/TRBV6-3|TRBJ1-2
ASSYSGTDLSGYT
>TRBV6-5|TRBJ2-7
ASTHRGAYEQY
>TRBV7-2|TRBJ1-3
ASSFLDRTERGNTIY
>TRBV19|TRBJ2-3
ASSNWGLPSTDTQY
>TRBV18|TRBJ2-2
ASSPTGGSGELF
>TRBV11-2|TRBJ2-7
ASSSTRPTYEQY
>TRBV29-1|TRBJ1-6
SVVSGIGSPLH
>TRBV3-1/TRBV3-2|TRBJ2-7
ASSHLTSGGMVDEQY
>TRBV7-2|TRBJ1-5
ASSIGQGGGRGGAQPQH
>TRBV7-3|TRBJ2-5
ASSLTPEQTQY
>TRBV27|TRBJ2-7
ASSLAAGLSNYEQY
>TRBV2|TRBJ1-6
ASSERASRSPLH
>TRBV6-4|TRBJ1-2
ASSDSRGAGGYT
>TRBV15|TRBJ2-1
ATSRDPHRGGHEQF
>TRBV5-6|TRBJ2-1
ASSLAPTGEQF
>TRBV6-1|TRBJ1-3
ASSEVKGFISGNTIY
>TRBV3-1/TRBV3-2|TRBJ1-4
ASSQVSNTNEKLF
>TRBV27|TRBJ2-2
ASSFGRGLTGELF
>TRBV7-9|TRBJ1-1
ASSQTGLAF
>TRBV19|TRBJ2-7
ASSIGWGYEQY
>TRBV27|TRBJ1-6
ASSRQGNSPLH
>TRBV7-8|TRBJ1-2
ASSFMPAGASGGYT
>TRBV24-1|TRBJ2-5
ATSEHDREETQY
>TRBV3-1/TRBV3-2|TRBJ2-2
ASSQFAGGNTGELF
>TRBV5-4|TRBJ1-2
AGHRGQGEYGYT
>TRBV4-1|TRBJ1-1
ASSRRPGGTMNTEAF
>TRBV6-5|TRBJ1-2
ASSYSTGKNYGYT
>TRBV6-5|TRBJ2-1
ASSLATSGGVNEQF
>TRBV19|TRBJ1-2
ASSYRALNYGYT
>TRBV3-1/TRBV3-2|TRBJ2-3
ASSPTAGGFAITDTQY
>TRBV6-6|TRBJ2-7
ASSPIASGTYHYEQY
>TRBV19|TRBJ1-5
ASRLQGARDQPQH
>TRBV27|TRBJ2-5
ASSFWGPSGDLPGQETQY
>TRBV4-3|TRBJ1-1
ASSQVVGKNTEAF
>TRBV3-1/TRBV3-2|TRBJ2-2
ASSLSRTGHTGELF
>TRBV9|TRBJ2-5
ASSVGPSGGAGETQY